This entry describes one TCR beta chain. Trimming took 5 bases from V and 4 from J, leaving 20 bases between them. Germline CDR1 is LGHNT and CDR2 is FRNRAP. CDR3 length: 16 amino acids. The authors' processing: By means of reference gene primer amplification, nucleated cell counts were estimated. TCRdb keeps only in-frame clones here, not all; method: immunoSEQ multiplex PCR. The V and J calls and clone size are taken from that table; D and trimming were inferred from the DNA. Of about 83,000 clones in the sample, 85% to 90% were seen once. The data were taken from a study of blood T cell repertoires in COVID-19. Study context: COVID-19 samples collected from the United States, Italy and Spain covered acute and convalescent phases. In each case, the material was cDNA or gDNA derived from T cells, B-cell-depleted T cells, or PBMCs.

The sequence derives from a man at least 80 years old with active or convalescent COVID-19. The chain links TRBV12-5 to TRBJ2-5; TRBD2 is a possible D gene (5 bases). The sequencing input was peripheral blood. The CDR3 DNA sequence: TGTGCTAGTGGTCTCTCACGGGGTGGGTGGGGAGAGACCCAGTACTTC. Amino acid sequence: CASGLSRGGWGETQYF.